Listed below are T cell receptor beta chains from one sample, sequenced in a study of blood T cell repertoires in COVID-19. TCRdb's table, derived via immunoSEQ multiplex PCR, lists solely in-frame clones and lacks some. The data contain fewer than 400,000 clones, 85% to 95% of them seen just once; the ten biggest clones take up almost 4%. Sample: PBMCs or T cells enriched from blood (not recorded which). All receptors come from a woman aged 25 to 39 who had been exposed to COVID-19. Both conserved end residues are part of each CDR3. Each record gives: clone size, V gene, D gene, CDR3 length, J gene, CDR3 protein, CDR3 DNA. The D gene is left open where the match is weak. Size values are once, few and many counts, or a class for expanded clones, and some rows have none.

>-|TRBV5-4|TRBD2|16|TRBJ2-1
CASSRLGLAVYNEQFF
TGTGCCAGCAGCCGTTTGGGACTAGCGGTGTACAATGAGCAGTTCTTC
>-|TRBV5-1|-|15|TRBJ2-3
CASSSSGLGTDTQYF
TGCGCCAGCAGCTCGTCAGGGTTAGGCACAGATACGCAGTATTTT
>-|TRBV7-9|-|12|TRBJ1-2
CASSLFRDGYTF
TGTGCCAGCAGCCTTTTCAGGGATGGCTACACCTTC
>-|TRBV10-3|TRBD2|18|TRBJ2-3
CAISESGTSGGATDTQYF
TGTGCCATCAGTGAATCGGGGACTAGCGGGGGGGCAACAGATACGCAGTATTTT
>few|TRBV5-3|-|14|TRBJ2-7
CARSLATDVYEQYF
TGTGCCAGAAGCTTGGCGACAGACGTATACGAGCAGTACTTC
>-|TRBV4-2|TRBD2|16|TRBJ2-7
CASSQDLAGGIYEQYF
TGTGCCAGCAGCCAAGATCTGGCGGGGGGGATCTACGAGCAGTACTTC
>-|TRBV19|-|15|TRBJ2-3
CASSIARGSTDTQYF
TGTGCCAGTAGTATCGCCAGGGGAAGCACAGATACGCAGTATTTT
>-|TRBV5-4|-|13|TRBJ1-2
CASSPDSNYGYTF
TGTGCCAGCAGCCCCGACAGCAACTATGGCTACACCTTC
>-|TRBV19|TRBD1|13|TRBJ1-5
CASKGQGDQPQHF
TGTGCCAGTAAGGGACAGGGGGATCAGCCCCAGCATTTT
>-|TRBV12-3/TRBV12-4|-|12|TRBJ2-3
CASSQLRDTQYF
TGTGCCAGCAGCCAACTACGAGATACGCAGTATTTT
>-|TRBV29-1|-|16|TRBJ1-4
CSAVGTGKATNEKLFF
TGCAGCGCCGTAGGTACAGGGAAAGCAACTAATGAAAAACTGTTTTTT
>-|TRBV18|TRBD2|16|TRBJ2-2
CASQTPAGLDTGELFF
TGTGCCAGCCAGACCCCAGCGGGATTAGACACCGGGGAGCTGTTTTTT
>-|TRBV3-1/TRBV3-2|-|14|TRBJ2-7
CASSRRGSSYEQYF
TGTGCCAGCAGCCGTCGGGGAAGCTCCTACGAGCAGTACTTC
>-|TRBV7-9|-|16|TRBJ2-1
CASSFPMLYSYNEQFF
TGTGCCAGCAGCTTCCCGATGCTCTACTCCTACAATGAGCAGTTCTTC
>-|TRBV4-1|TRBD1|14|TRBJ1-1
CASAAQGAPLEAFF
TGCGCCAGCGCGGCACAGGGGGCACCCCTCGAAGCTTTCTTT
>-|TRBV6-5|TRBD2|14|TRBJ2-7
CASSHYAGGIEQYF
TGTGCCAGCAGCCACTACGCGGGGGGGATCGAGCAGTACTTC
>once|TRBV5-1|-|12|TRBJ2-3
CASSQITDTQYF
TGCGCCAGCAGCCAAATCACAGATACGCAGTATTTT
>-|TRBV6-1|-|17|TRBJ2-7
CASSEGILGRGWYEQYF
TGTGCCAGCAGTGAAGGGATATTAGGGAGGGGGTGGTACGAGCAGTACTTC
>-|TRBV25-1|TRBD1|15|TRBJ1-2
CASSVTDRGPLGYTF
TGTGCCAGCAGTGTCACGGACAGGGGGCCTCTTGGCTACACCTTC
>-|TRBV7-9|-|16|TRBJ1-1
CASSPQIQRIGTEAFF
TGTGCCAGCAGCCCCCAGATCCAGAGGATCGGCACTGAAGCTTTCTTT
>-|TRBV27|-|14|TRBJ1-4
CASSLWGPKEKLFF
TGTGCCAGCAGTTTATGGGGGCCCAAGGAAAAACTGTTTTTT
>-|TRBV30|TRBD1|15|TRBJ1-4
CAWSGGISTNEKLFF
TGTGCCTGGTCAGGGGGGATTTCAACTAATGAAAAACTGTTTTTT
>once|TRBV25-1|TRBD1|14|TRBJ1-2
CASRGSGQGSGYTF
TGTGCCAGCAGGGGCTCCGGACAGGGCTCTGGCTACACCTTC
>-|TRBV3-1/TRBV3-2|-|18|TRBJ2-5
CASSPGIWAGAKQETQYF
TGTGCCAGCAGCCCAGGCATATGGGCGGGGGCGAAACAAGAGACCCAGTACTTC
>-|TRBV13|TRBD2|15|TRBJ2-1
CASSTRPGGLNEQFF
TGTGCCAGCAGCACCCGTCCGGGGGGGCTCAATGAGCAGTTCTTC
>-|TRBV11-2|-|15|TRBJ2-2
CASSLIRDFTGELFF
TGTGCCAGCAGCTTAATTCGAGACTTCACCGGGGAGCTGTTTTTT
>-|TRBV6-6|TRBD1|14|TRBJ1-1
CASSLDRGRTEAFF
TGTGCCAGCAGTTTGGACAGGGGGAGGACTGAAGCTTTCTTT
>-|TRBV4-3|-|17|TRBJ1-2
CASSQDSRQDGGYGYTF
TGCGCCAGCAGCCAAGATAGTCGACAGGATGGTGGCTATGGCTACACCTTC
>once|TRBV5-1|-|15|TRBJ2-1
CASSSLQGSRLEQFF
TGCGCCAGCAGCTCGTTACAGGGAAGTCGCCTTGAGCAGTTCTTC
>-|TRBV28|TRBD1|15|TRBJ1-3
CASTRDRGLGNTIYF
TGTGCCAGCACCCGAGACAGGGGGCTTGGAAACACCATATATTTT
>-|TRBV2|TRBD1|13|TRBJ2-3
CASRQGSTDTQYF
TGTGCCAGTAGACAGGGGAGCACAGATACGCAGTATTTT
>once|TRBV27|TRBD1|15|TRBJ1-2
CASSLTPRGLGGYTF
TGTGCCAGCAGTTTAACTCCCAGGGGGCTGGGAGGCTACACCTTC
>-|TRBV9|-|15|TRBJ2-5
CASSVRGLYQETQYF
TGTGCCAGCAGCGTTCGGGGGTTGTACCAAGAGACCCAGTACTTC
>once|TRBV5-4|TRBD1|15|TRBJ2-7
CASSSIRDRGLEQYF
TGTGCCAGCAGCTCGATCCGGGACAGGGGGCTTGAGCAGTACTTC
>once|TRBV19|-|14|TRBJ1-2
CASSRQGNNYGYTF
TGTGCCAGTAGTCGGCAGGGAAACAACTATGGCTACACCTTC
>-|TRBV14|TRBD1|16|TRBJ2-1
CASSRIPGQGDNEQFF
TGTGCCAGCAGCCGGATCCCGGGACAGGGAGACAATGAGCAGTTCTTC
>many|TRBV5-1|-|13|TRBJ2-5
CASSLTFQETQYF
TGCGCCAGCAGCTTGACTTTCCAAGAGACCCAGTACTTC
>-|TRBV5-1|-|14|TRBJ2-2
CASSLTDGWGELFF
TGCGCCAGCAGCTTGACAGACGGCTGGGGGGAGCTGTTTTTT
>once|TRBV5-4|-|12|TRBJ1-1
CASSTGESEAFF
TGTGCCAGCAGCACCGGGGAATCGGAAGCTTTCTTT
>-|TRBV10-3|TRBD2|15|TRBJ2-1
CAILGSGGSYNEQFF
TGTGCCATCTTGGGTAGCGGGGGGTCCTACAATGAGCAGTTCTTC
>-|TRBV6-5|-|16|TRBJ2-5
CASSYVFTGSQETQYF
TGTGCCAGCAGTTACGTATTTACGGGGTCGCAAGAGACCCAGTACTTC
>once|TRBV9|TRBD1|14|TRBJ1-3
CASSDQGAGNTIYF
TGTGCCAGCAGCGATCAGGGGGCTGGAAACACCATATATTTT
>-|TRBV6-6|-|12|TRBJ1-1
CASSYAEAEAFF
TGTGCCAGCAGTTATGCGGAGGCTGAAGCTTTCTTT
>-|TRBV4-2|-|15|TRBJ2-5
CASSQDPSKRETQYF
TGTGCCAGCAGCCAAGACCCGTCTAAACGAGAGACCCAGTACTTC
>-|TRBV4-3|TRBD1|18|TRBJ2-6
CASSQAGTGEAGANVLTF
TGCGCCAGCAGCCAGGCCGGGACAGGGGAGGCTGGGGCCAACGTCCTGACTTTC
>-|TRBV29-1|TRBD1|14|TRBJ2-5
CSVDRDRDRGTQYF
TGCAGCGTTGATCGGGACAGGGATCGTGGGACCCAGTACTTC
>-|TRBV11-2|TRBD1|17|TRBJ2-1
CASSLVYGTALGNEQFF
TGTGCCAGCAGCTTAGTGTACGGGACAGCGCTGGGGAATGAGCAGTTCTTC
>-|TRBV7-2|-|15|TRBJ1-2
CASSPFYGINYGYTF
TGTGCCAGCAGCCCCTTCTACGGTATTAACTATGGCTACACCTTC
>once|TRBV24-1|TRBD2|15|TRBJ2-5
CATSDSTSRGETQYF
TGTGCCACCAGTGATTCGACTAGCAGAGGAGAGACCCAGTACTTC
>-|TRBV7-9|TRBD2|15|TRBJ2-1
CASSFSGGALDEQFF
TGTGCCAGCAGCTTTAGCGGGGGGGCCTTGGATGAGCAGTTCTTC
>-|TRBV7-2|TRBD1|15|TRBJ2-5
CASSYQGAGQETQYF
TGTGCCAGCAGCTACCAGGGGGCGGGGCAAGAGACCCAGTACTTC
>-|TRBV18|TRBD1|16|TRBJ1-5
CASSARQGLSNQPQHF
TGTGCCAGCTCAGCTAGACAGGGGCTTAGCAATCAGCCCCAGCATTTT
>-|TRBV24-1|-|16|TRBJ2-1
CATSDLVAAGRNEQFF
TGTGCCACCAGTGATTTGGTTGCCGCCGGTCGGAATGAGCAGTTCTTC